Listed here are 5 T cell receptor beta chains from one sample, sequenced in a study of technical replicates of blood from several donors. Only in-frame clones appear in the TCRdb table, and some are missing; sequencing was by immunoSEQ multiplex PCR. This table holds tens of thousands of clones, 80% to 90% found once. Sequencing was performed on PBMCs. Receptors were obtained from a human donor in good health. Some clones in this sample may be carry-over from other donors' samples.

The chain employs TRBV9 and TRBJ2-3; 9 nucleotides align to TRBD2. The CDR3 consists of 15 residues. After removal of 1 base from V and 3 bases from J, the junction contained 3 bases not matched to a gene. The germline CDR1 and CDR2 sequences are SGDLS and YYNGEE. CDR3 nucleotides: TGTGCCAGCAGCGTATCTAGCGGGGAGACAGATACGCAGTATTTT. Translating gives CASSVSSGETDTQYF.

This chain links TRBV10-3 with TRBJ2-1; 10 nucleotides match TRBD2. Germline-derived CDR1 and CDR2 are ENHRY and SYGVKD. V shed 6 bases, J shed 8 bases, and the junction held 10 bases outside the gene matches. The CDR3 is made up of 15 amino acids. The CDR3 spells CAISLSGGAVDEQFF. CDR3 nucleotide sequence: TGTGCCATCAGCCTAAGCGGGGGGGCCGTTGATGAGCAGTTCTTC.

CDR3 nucleotides: TGTGCCAGCAGCGCCCGCCCAGAAGCGGGTAATGAGCAGTTCTTC. This translates into CASSARPEAGNEQFF. The chain has TRBV7-6 and TRBJ2-1, with D tentatively TRBD2 (6 bases). The CDR3 extends over 15 amino acids. Germline values: CDR1 SGHVS, CDR2 FNYEAQ. The V gene lost 5 bases and the J gene lost 7 bases, with 18 bases spanning the gap.

The V call is TRBV15, the J call TRBJ2-7; the D is unclear. CDR3 length: 15 residues. Germline V gives CDR1 LNHNV, CDR2 YYDKDF (reference sequence). V was cut by 2 bases and J by 0 bases, with 11 bases left in between. The DNA of the CDR3 is TGTGCCACCAGCAGACAATCAGGTCCCTCCTACGAGCAGTACTTC. Residues: CATSRQSGPSYEQYF.

This clone was picked up a small number of times. The J gene is TRBJ2-7, the V gene TRBV30, with TRBD1 identical over 12 bases. Germline CDR1 reads GTSNPN; CDR2 reads SVGIG (reference sequence). The J segment lost 7 bases and the V segment lost 2 bases, leaving 9 bases of the junction unmatched. The length of the CDR3 is 15 residues. The CDR3 DNA reads TGTGCCTGGAGTACAACCGGGACAGGGGGCGATGAGCAGTACTTC. Translating it yields CAWSTTGTGGDEQYF.